A selection of T cell receptor beta chains follows, all from one sample in a study of blood T cells in healthy people across ages. A single record per CDR3 protein comes from TCRdb applying MiXCR to the 5' RACE reads. This table holds some 1,800,000 distinct CDR3 sequences, 39% found once. Sequencing was performed on blood. The origin of the receptors is a human donor in good health. Each CDR3 is given with its conserved first and last residue. A D gene is named only where the DNA matches it firmly. Some rows mark clone size as missing; the rest say once, few, many or name a class of expanded clone.

clone size: NA
D gene: NA
J gene: TRBJ2-5
V gene: TRBV20-1
CDR3 protein: CSARGDGGRETQYF
CDR3 DNA: TGCAGTGCTAGAGGGGACGGGGGGCGGGAGACCCAGTACTTC

clone size: few
D gene: NA
J gene: TRBJ1-1
V gene: TRBV20-1
CDR3 protein: CSAPGEGSTEAFF
CDR3 DNA: TGCAGTGCTCCCGGGGAGGGGAGCACTGAAGCTTTCTTT

clone size: NA
D gene: NA
J gene: TRBJ2-1
V gene: TRBV20-1
CDR3 protein: CSARTVGEQFF
CDR3 DNA: TGCAGTGCTAGGACGGTGGGTGAGCAGTTCTTC

clone size: NA
D gene: NA
J gene: TRBJ1-2
V gene: TRBV24-1
CDR3 protein: CATSDPRGGPDYGYTF
CDR3 DNA: TGTGCCACCAGTGATCCCCGGGGGGGGCCAGACTATGGCTACACCTTC

clone size: NA
D gene: NA
J gene: TRBJ1-1
V gene: TRBV10-3
CDR3 protein: CAISEVGGVDTEAFF
CDR3 DNA: TGTGCCATCAGTGAGGTGGGGGGCGTCGACACTGAAGCTTTCTTT

clone size: few
D gene: NA
J gene: TRBJ2-3
V gene: TRBV12-3/TRBV12-4
CDR3 protein: CASSLSRVYTDTQYF
CDR3 DNA: TGTGCCAGCAGTTTATCTCGGGTCTACACAGATACGCAGTATTTT

clone size: many
D gene: NA
J gene: TRBJ2-7
V gene: TRBV4-2
CDR3 protein: CASSQGDGSYEQYF
CDR3 DNA: TGCGCCAGCAGCCAAGGGGACGGGTCCTACGAGCAGTACTTC

clone size: NA
D gene: TRBD1
J gene: TRBJ1-1
V gene: TRBV28
CDR3 protein: CASSFSGTGHGVAFF
CDR3 DNA: TGTGCCAGCAGTTTCTCCGGGACAGGTCACGGGGTAGCTTTCTTT

clone size: few
D gene: TRBD1
J gene: TRBJ1-4
V gene: TRBV20-1
CDR3 protein: CSARDPQGADEKLFF
CDR3 DNA: TGCAGTGCTAGAGACCCCCAGGGGGCGGATGAAAAACTGTTTTTT

clone size: NA
D gene: TRBD1
J gene: TRBJ2-5
V gene: TRBV7-2
CDR3 protein: CASSRDRGQWETQYF
CDR3 DNA: TGTGCCAGCAGTCGGGACAGGGGGCAGTGGGAGACCCAGTACTTC

clone size: NA
D gene: NA
J gene: TRBJ2-2
V gene: TRBV12-3/TRBV12-4
CDR3 protein: CASRELNTGELFF
CDR3 DNA: TGTGCCAGCAGGGAGTTGAACACCGGGGAGCTGTTTTTT

clone size: once
D gene: TRBD1
J gene: TRBJ2-7
V gene: TRBV20-1
CDR3 protein: CSARGPEQGAYEQYF
CDR3 DNA: TGCAGTGCTAGAGGCCCCGAACAGGGGGCCTACGAGCAGTACTTC

clone size: NA
D gene: NA
J gene: TRBJ2-1
V gene: TRBV7-9
CDR3 protein: CASSSLTDEQFF
CDR3 DNA: TGTGCCAGCAGCTCCCTAACCGATGAGCAGTTCTTC

clone size: NA
D gene: NA
J gene: TRBJ2-7
V gene: TRBV4-1
CDR3 protein: CASSLLDFTYEQYF
CDR3 DNA: TGCGCCAGCAGCCTCCTGGACTTTACCTACGAGCAGTACTTC

clone size: NA
D gene: NA
J gene: TRBJ2-7
V gene: TRBV9
CDR3 protein: CASSQRYGNSYEQYF
CDR3 DNA: TGTGCCAGCAGCCAACGGTACGGAAACTCCTACGAGCAGTACTTC

clone size: NA
D gene: TRBD2
J gene: TRBJ2-5
V gene: TRBV4-3
CDR3 protein: CASSQDWTRRETQYF
CDR3 DNA: TGCGCCAGCAGCCAAGACTGGACTAGAAGAGAGACCCAGTACTTC

clone size: few
D gene: TRBD2
J gene: TRBJ2-1
V gene: TRBV27
CDR3 protein: CASSLWGGTNEQFF
CDR3 DNA: TGTGCCAGCAGTTTATGGGGGGGGACGAATGAGCAGTTCTTC

clone size: few
D gene: NA
J gene: TRBJ2-1
V gene: TRBV20-1
CDR3 protein: CSAHPTGYNEQFF
CDR3 DNA: TGCAGTGCTCACCCGACAGGTTACAATGAGCAGTTCTTC

clone size: NA
D gene: TRBD1
J gene: TRBJ2-1
V gene: TRBV5-1
CDR3 protein: CASSPVPGQGYNEQFF
CDR3 DNA: TGCGCCAGCAGCCCGGTTCCGGGACAGGGTTACAATGAGCAGTTCTTC

clone size: once
D gene: TRBD2
J gene: TRBJ2-5
V gene: TRBV4-1
CDR3 protein: CASSQAQRAGGRETQYF
CDR3 DNA: TGCGCCAGCAGCCAAGCTCAGCGAGCGGGAGGTCGAGAGACCCAGTACTTC

clone size: NA
D gene: NA
J gene: TRBJ1-1
V gene: TRBV7-7
CDR3 protein: CASRGHRGFTEAFF
CDR3 DNA: TGTGCTAGCAGAGGACATCGGGGGTTCACTGAAGCTTTCTTT

clone size: many
D gene: NA
J gene: TRBJ2-5
V gene: TRBV12-3/TRBV12-4
CDR3 protein: CASSHTRETQYF
CDR3 DNA: TGTGCCAGCAGCCACACCAGGGAGACCCAGTACTTC

clone size: many
D gene: NA
J gene: TRBJ2-7
V gene: TRBV27
CDR3 protein: CASSQTGTTYEQYF
CDR3 DNA: TGTGCCAGCAGTCAAACCGGGACCACCTACGAGCAGTACTTC

clone size: NA
D gene: NA
J gene: TRBJ2-1
V gene: TRBV2
CDR3 protein: CASIASGSYNEQFF
CDR3 DNA: TGTGCCAGCATTGCCAGCGGCTCCTACAATGAGCAGTTCTTC

clone size: NA
D gene: TRBD1
J gene: TRBJ1-2
V gene: TRBV6-1
CDR3 protein: CASTPSGTENGYTF
CDR3 DNA: TGTGCCAGCACTCCTTCCGGGACAGAGAATGGCTACACCTTC

clone size: NA
D gene: NA
J gene: TRBJ1-2
V gene: TRBV28
CDR3 protein: CASSPPGHTSLSYGYTF
CDR3 DNA: TGTGCCAGCAGTCCACCGGGACATACTTCCCTATCCTATGGCTACACCTTC

clone size: many
D gene: NA
J gene: TRBJ2-3
V gene: TRBV5-1
CDR3 protein: CASSLRVTDTQYF
CDR3 DNA: TGCGCCAGCAGCTTAAGAGTCACAGATACGCAGTATTTT

clone size: NA
D gene: NA
J gene: TRBJ2-7
V gene: TRBV9
CDR3 protein: CASSEAPGFNYEQYF
CDR3 DNA: TGTGCCAGCAGCGAAGCTCCGGGTTTCAACTACGAGCAGTACTTC

clone size: NA
D gene: NA
J gene: TRBJ2-1
V gene: TRBV5-1
CDR3 protein: CASSLNGRERVDEQFF
CDR3 DNA: TGCGCCAGCAGCTTGAACGGCCGGGAAAGGGTGGATGAGCAGTTCTTC

clone size: few
D gene: NA
J gene: TRBJ2-7
V gene: TRBV9
CDR3 protein: CASSVEGVTGIDEQYF
CDR3 DNA: TGTGCCAGCAGCGTAGAGGGGGTCACAGGGATTGACGAGCAGTACTTC

clone size: few
D gene: NA
J gene: TRBJ1-4
V gene: TRBV29-1
CDR3 protein: CSVRSGINEKLFF
CDR3 DNA: TGCAGCGTTCGGTCAGGGATTAATGAAAAACTGTTTTTT

clone size: NA
D gene: TRBD2
J gene: TRBJ2-2
V gene: TRBV20-1
CDR3 protein: CSAGLAGRNTGELFF
CDR3 DNA: TGCAGTGCTGGCTTAGCGGGGCGGAACACCGGGGAGCTGTTTTTT

clone size: NA
D gene: NA
J gene: TRBJ1-3
V gene: TRBV27
CDR3 protein: CASSSVLGPGNTIYF
CDR3 DNA: TGTGCCAGCAGTTCCGTCCTTGGGCCAGGAAACACCATATATTTT

clone size: few
D gene: NA
J gene: TRBJ2-6
V gene: TRBV28
CDR3 protein: CASSFVGGSGANVLTF
CDR3 DNA: TGTGCCAGCAGTTTTGTGGGGGGATCTGGGGCCAACGTCCTGACTTTC

clone size: few
D gene: NA
J gene: TRBJ2-5
V gene: TRBV5-1
CDR3 protein: CASSIQGGETQYF
CDR3 DNA: TGCGCCAGCAGCATCCAGGGGGGGGAGACCCAGTACTTC

clone size: NA
D gene: TRBD1
J gene: TRBJ2-6
V gene: TRBV20-1
CDR3 protein: CSATPGQPHSGANVLTF
CDR3 DNA: TGCAGTGCTACTCCGGGACAGCCCCACTCTGGGGCCAACGTCCTGACTTTC

clone size: many
D gene: TRBD2
J gene: TRBJ2-1
V gene: TRBV10-3
CDR3 protein: CAIRLAGGVNEQFF
CDR3 DNA: TGTGCCATCAGACTAGCGGGGGGTGTGAATGAGCAGTTCTTC

clone size: NA
D gene: NA
J gene: TRBJ2-3
V gene: TRBV11-2
CDR3 protein: CASSFRTFSTDTQYF
CDR3 DNA: TGTGCCAGCAGCTTTAGGACGTTTAGCACAGATACGCAGTATTTT

clone size: once
D gene: NA
J gene: TRBJ1-5
V gene: TRBV7-2
CDR3 protein: CASSSPGWAQHF
CDR3 DNA: TGTGCCAGCAGCTCCCCCGGATGGGCCCAGCATTTT

clone size: NA
D gene: TRBD2
J gene: TRBJ2-3
V gene: TRBV20-1
CDR3 protein: CSARSTSGGHTDTQYF
CDR3 DNA: TGCAGTGCTCGATCGACTAGCGGGGGGCACACAGATACGCAGTATTTT

clone size: NA
D gene: TRBD2
J gene: TRBJ2-3
V gene: TRBV20-1
CDR3 protein: CSTRGGGINTDTQYF
CDR3 DNA: TGCAGTACAAGGGGCGGGGGGATTAACACAGATACGCAGTATTTT

clone size: NA
D gene: NA
J gene: TRBJ2-7
V gene: TRBV5-6
CDR3 protein: CASSLLWGRDDYEQYF
CDR3 DNA: TGTGCCAGCAGCTTGCTCTGGGGCCGCGATGACTACGAGCAGTACTTC

clone size: NA
D gene: TRBD2
J gene: TRBJ2-1
V gene: TRBV11-1
CDR3 protein: CASSLPRLAGGSQSSYNEQFF
CDR3 DNA: TGTGCCAGCAGCCTACCAAGACTAGCGGGGGGGTCACAATCGAGCTACAATGAGCAGTTCTTC

clone size: NA
D gene: NA
J gene: TRBJ1-2
V gene: TRBV27
CDR3 protein: CASSKSPGSSGYTF
CDR3 DNA: TGTGCCAGCAGTAAATCTCCGGGGAGCTCTGGCTACACCTTC

clone size: few
D gene: NA
J gene: TRBJ2-1
V gene: TRBV28
CDR3 protein: CATLMGYNEQFF
CDR3 DNA: TGTGCCACTTTGATGGGGTACAATGAGCAGTTCTTC

clone size: NA
D gene: TRBD2
J gene: TRBJ2-3
V gene: TRBV6-5
CDR3 protein: CASSYSIAGGPTDTQYF
CDR3 DNA: TGTGCCAGCAGTTACTCGATAGCGGGGGGGCCCACAGATACGCAGTATTTT

clone size: once
D gene: TRBD1
J gene: TRBJ1-2
V gene: TRBV7-2
CDR3 protein: CASSSQTGPYGYTF
CDR3 DNA: TGTGCCAGCAGCTCACAGACAGGGCCCTATGGCTACACCTTC

clone size: NA
D gene: TRBD2
J gene: TRBJ2-1
V gene: TRBV24-1
CDR3 protein: CATSDPGTSGFNEQFF
CDR3 DNA: TGTGCCACCAGTGACCCCGGGACTAGCGGTTTCAATGAGCAGTTCTTC